This TCR beta chain was found in a study of T cell repertoires in cytomegalovirus infection. Looking at the study overall: Indicated by public TCR beta signatures were CMV infection and matching HLA type. Study observations and caveats: Dominant in the ex vivo response were TCR beta clonotypes restricted by HLA-C and specific for CMV. Cumulative frequency of public TCR beta families picked out carriers of CMV plus the relevant HLA.

This CDR3 is built from 14 residues. Germline CDR1 reads MNHNY; CDR2 reads SVGAGI (reference sequence). V lost 0 bases, J lost 3 bases, and 6 bases lay in between. One entry per CDR3 protein, called by TCRdb with MiXCR from the reads. This table has more than 350,000 distinct CDR3 sequences, 31% appearing once. Note on this clonotype: Its target is unknown.

The specimen sequenced was PBMCs. The TCR comes from a human donor in good health (CMV status not recorded). Some clones in this sample may be carry-over from other donors' samples. J is TRBJ1-5 and V is TRBV6-6; D remains unclear. The CDR3: CASSYSGFNQPQHF. The CDR3 nucleotides are TGTGCCAGCAGTTACTCAGGATTCAATCAGCCCCAGCATTTT.